The 25 T cell receptor beta chains below were found in one sample sequenced in a study of T cells in Graves' hyperthyroidism and ophthalmopathy. TCR beta CDR3 regions were amplified from RNA transcripts. First-round RT-PCR targeting the TCR CDR3 was performed with the HTBI primer set. MiXCR, applied by TCRdb to the multiplex PCR reads, yields one record per CDR3 protein. The sample lists about 570,000 distinct CDR3 sequences, less than 15% occurring once. The sequenced sample consisted of blood. The receptors were gathered from a woman aged 40 to 50 with Graves' hyperthyroidism.

This clonotype occurred once. A much more abundant neighbour one base away suggests this may be a read error. The chain has TRBV5-1 and TRBJ1-6, with TRBD1 as a possible D gene (5 bases). The V gene lost 4 bases and the J gene lost 5 bases, with 16 bases spanning the gap. The germline V gene has CDR1 SGHRS and CDR2 YFSETQ. This CDR3 comprises 16 residues. CDR3 sequence (DNA): TGCGCCAGCAGCGAGGGACGGGGCAGTAATAATTCACCCCTCCACTTT. Residues: CASSEGRGSNNSPLHF.

V gene TRBV30 combines with J gene TRBJ2-2; 7 bases match TRBD2. The CDR3 runs 18 residues. Germline V gene sequence: CDR1 GTSNPN, CDR2 SVGIG (reference sequence). The J segment lost 5 bases and the V segment lost 3 bases, leaving 18 bases of the junction unmatched. In nucleotides, the CDR3 is TGTGCCTGGAGGTCACCAGACTGGCGGGAGAATCGGACCGGGGAGCTGTTTTTT. It codes for CAWRSPDWRENRTGELFF.

Comment on this clonotype: Just one base apart from a much larger clone, this may be a read error. The chain recombines TRBV28 with TRBJ2-7; no clear D gene. Germline assignment: CDR1 MDHEN and CDR2 SYDVKM. This CDR3 spans 13 amino acids. The CDR3 loop is CASTFPASYEQCF. The CDR3 coding sequence is TGTGCCAGCACCTTCCCAGCTTCCTACGAGCAGTGCTTC.

Ten or more counts support this clonotype. The chain joins TRBV2 to TRBJ2-1; 7 bases align to TRBD2. Germline V gene lookup returns CDR1 SNHLY and CDR2 FYNNEI. CDR3 length: 14 amino acids. Trimming took 10 bases from V and 4 from J; bases not matched to a gene: 10. The CDR3 loop reads CATLTSETYNEQFF. The CDR3 nucleotides are TGTGCCACCCTTACTAGCGAAACTTACAATGAGCAGTTCTTC. Variable domain in full (rest from reference TRBV2 and TRBJ2-1): EPEVTQTPSHQVTQMGQEVILRCVPISNHLYFYWYRQILGQKVEFLVSFYNNEISEKSEIFDDQFSVERPDGSNFTLKIRSTKLEDSAMYFCATLTSETYNEQFFGPGTRLTVL.

This rearrangement joins TRBV24-1 to TRBJ1-6; perhaps TRBD1 as D (5 bases). The CDR3 spans 13 residues. Per the germline V gene, CDR1 is KGHDR and CDR2 is SFDVKD. The germline V and J ends were trimmed by 4 bases and 7 bases, with 7 bases remaining between them. The CDR3 here is CATSEKGNSPLHF. The CDR3 DNA follows: TGTGCCACCAGTGAGAAGGGGAATTCACCCCTCCACTTT.

This chain joins TRBV10-2 and TRBJ2-3; D uncertain. V gave up 8 bases and J gave up 1 base, with 13 bases separating them. CDR1 and CDR2 (germline): WSHSY, SAAADI. The CDR3 spans 14 residues. CDR3 protein: CASRVTVGTDTQYF. As DNA, the CDR3 is TGCGCCAGCCGAGTCACGGTCGGCACAGATACGCAGTATTTT.

This clonotype occurred many times. The chain joins TRBV28 to TRBJ2-5, with D hard to call. Trimming removed 5 bases at V and 2 bases at J, with 6 bases between. Per germline, CDR1 MDHEN and CDR2 SYDVKM. This CDR3 region has 12 residues. CDR3 bases: TGTGCCAGCAGTGGCACTCAAGAGACCCAGTACTTC. It specifies CASSGTQETQYF.

The table lists this clonotype with many counts. J is TRBJ2-5 and V is TRBV5-1, with 9 bases matching TRBD1. The CDR3 extends over 16 amino acids. V shed 2 bases, J shed 5 bases, and the junction held 10 bases outside the gene matches. Germline V CDR1 and CDR2: SGHRS, YFSETQ. The CDR3 DNA reads as TGCGCCAGCAGCTTAGCCCTCGGGACAGGGTTGGAGACCCAGTACTTC. Its translation is CASSLALGTGLETQYF.

This clonotype has ten or more counts. V and J are TRBV28 and TRBJ1-2, with 9 nucleotides matching TRBD1. With 6 bases clipped from V and 8 bases from J, the junction kept 10 bases outside the gene matches. Germline loops: CDR1 MDHEN, CDR2 SYDVKM. The CDR3 is made up of 14 amino acids. The CDR3 loop is CASRTGQGLRGYTF. The CDR3 DNA is TGTGCCAGCAGAACCGGACAGGGGCTCCGGGGCTACACCTTC.

CDR3 amino acids: CSARGGLGRTEAFF. The CDR3 DNA is TGCAGTGCTAGGGGGGGCCTAGGGAGGACTGAAGCTTTCTTT. This chain links TRBV20-1 with TRBJ1-1; tentatively, D is TRBD1 (6 bases). CDR1 and CDR2 from the germline V gene are DFQATT and SNEGSKA (reference sequence). Trimming took 3 bases from V and 5 from J, leaving 16 bases between them. The CDR3 is made up of 14 amino acids.

The chain combines TRBV20-1 with TRBJ2-1; 14 nucleotides align to TRBD2. Germline V gene lookup returns CDR1 DFQATT and CDR2 SNEGSKA (reference sequence). The CDR3 totals 20 residues. V was clipped by 3 bases and J by 5 bases; unmatched bases: 18. CDR3 sequence reads: CSASPQPGLAGAFGDNEQFF. CDR3 DNA sequence: TGCAGTGCTAGCCCCCAACCGGGACTAGCGGGAGCCTTTGGGGACAATGAGCAGTTCTTC.

This clonotype was observed at least ten times. The V gene is TRBV11-3, the J gene TRBJ1-1; tentative D call: TRBD1 (5 bases). V lost 0 bases and J 5 bases, leaving 10 bases between the germline ends. Germline values: CDR1 SGHNT, CDR2 YENEEA. The CDR3 has 14 residues. The CDR3 region is CASSLEGDYTEAFF. CDR3 DNA sequence: TGTGCCAGCAGCTTAGAGGGGGATTATACTGAAGCTTTCTTT.

A word on this clonotype: A single base separates this from a much larger clone, so it may be a read error. The chain uses TRBV10-2 and TRBJ2-5; D is ambiguous. The CDR3 has 14 residues. In germline, CDR1 is WSHSY, CDR2 SAAADI. The CDR3 loop reads CASSASTYQETQCF. CDR3 sequence (DNA): TGCGCCAGCAGTGCGTCCACTTACCAAGAGACCCAGTGCTTC.

This clonotype was picked up a small number of times. This chain joins TRBV19 and TRBJ2-2; D might be TRBD2 (6 bases). This CDR3 is 13 amino acids long. The V gene's germline CDR1 is LNHDA and CDR2 SQIVND (reference sequence). V shed 6 bases and J shed 2 bases, with 7 bases lying between them. The DNA for the CDR3 is TGTGCCAGTAGGGACTATAACACCGGGGAGCTGTTTTTT. It specifies CASRDYNTGELFF. The variable domain in full, completed from reference TRBV19 and TRBJ2-2, reads DGGITQSPKYLFRKEGQNVTLSCEQNLNHDAMYWYRQDPGQGLRLIYYSQIVNDFQKGDIAEGYSVSREKKESFPLTVTSAQKNPTAFYLCASRDYNTGELFFGEGSRLTVL.

This clonotype was seen repeatedly, ten times or more. This chain joins TRBV2 and TRBJ2-2, with a weak D call TRBD2 (5 bases). The CDR3 covers 13 residues. Looked up from germline, CDR1 is SNHLY and CDR2 is FYNNEI. The V end lost 5 bases, the J end lost 8 bases, and 12 bases lay between the germline ends. The CDR3 loop reads CASSNRLTGELFF. CDR3 in DNA: TGTGCCAGCAGTAATCGACTAACTGGGGAGCTGTTTTTT.

This clonotype has at least ten counts. The V call is TRBV29-1, the J call TRBJ2-7, with 10 bases that match TRBD1. In germline, CDR1 is SQVTM, CDR2 ANQGSEA. The CDR3 covers 15 residues. J lost 2 bases, V lost 2 bases, and 6 bases had no gene match. The CDR3: CSVESGTGATYEQYF. In DNA, the CDR3 is TGCAGCGTTGAATCGGGGACAGGGGCAACCTACGAGCAGTACTTC.

This clonotype was counted many times. The chain combines TRBV28 with TRBJ2-3, with 9 bases matching TRBD2. The V segment lost 4 bases and the J segment 2 bases; nucleotides outside the gene matches: 10. The V gene's germline CDR1 is MDHEN and CDR2 SYDVKM. The CDR3 consists of 17 residues. The CDR3 here is CASSSPLSGRVTDTQYF. CDR3 nucleotides: TGTGCCAGCAGTTCCCCCCTTAGCGGGAGAGTCACAGATACGCAGTATTTT.

To note about this clonotype: Without the conserved terminal phenylalanine or tryptophan, this CDR3 likely stems from a read error. This rearrangement joins TRBV28 to TRBJ2-1, with D possibly TRBD2 on 6 matching bases. Germline V gives CDR1 MDHEN, CDR2 SYDVKM. CDR3 length: 15 amino acids. Trimming left V 5 bases short and J 3 bases short, with 14 bases between. The CDR3 sequence: CASSPHSRDYNEQFL. For the CDR3, the DNA is TGTGCCAGCAGTCCCCACTCGCGGGACTACAATGAGCAGTTCCTC.

This chain links TRBV20-1 with TRBJ1-1; D call uncertain. Germline V gene data show CDR1 as DFQATT and CDR2 as SNEGSKA (reference sequence). The V gene lost 3 bases and the J gene lost 5 bases, with 16 bases spanning the gap. The CDR3 extends over 14 amino acids. The CDR3 sequence: CSASRGSPKTEAFF. The CDR3 nucleotides are TGCAGTGCTAGTCGGGGATCCCCCAAGACTGAAGCTTTCTTT.

This clonotype was detected many times. The V gene is TRBV20-1, the J gene TRBJ2-7; 7 bases map to TRBD1. Germline V gives CDR1 DFQATT, CDR2 SNEGSKA (reference sequence). The CDR3 is 16 residues long. The ends lost 1 base at V and 6 bases at J; junction bases unmatched: 15. The CDR3 DNA is TGCAGTGCTAGAGGTCGGGACAGTTTAACTACTTTCGAGCAGTACTTC. Translated, it gives CSARGRDSLTTFEQYF.

Concerning this clonotype itself: A much larger clone is a single base away; this may be a read error. The chain has TRBV10-3 and TRBJ1-2; the D is unclear. The CDR3 totals 13 residues. The germline CDR1 and CDR2 sequences are ENHRY and SYGVKD. CDR3 sequence: CAIRDTGRPGNTF. CDR3 nucleotide sequence: TGTGCCATCAGGGATACCGGCCGACCTGGCAACACCTTC.

The genes are TRBV20-1 and TRBJ2-5, with D maybe TRBD1 (5 bases). The germline V gene encodes CDR1 DFQATT and CDR2 SNEGSKA (reference sequence). V was trimmed by 6 bases and J by 5 bases, leaving 13 bases between them. This CDR3 contains 12 residues. CDR3 in DNA: TGCAGTGCCCTAAGGGGCGGCGAGACCCAGTACTTC. Translated: CSALRGGETQYF.

This chain uses TRBV7-2 with TRBJ1-2; no clear D. CDR3 length: 15 residues. Between the trimmed V and J ends, which lost 0 bases and 0 bases, there was a span of 8 bases. Germline CDR1 reads SGHTA; CDR2 reads FQGNSA. CDR3 in amino acids: CASSLAFVANYGYTF. As DNA, the CDR3 is TGTGCCAGCAGCTTAGCTTTCGTAGCTAACTATGGCTACACCTTC.

This clonotype appeared many times. This chain joins TRBV3-1 and TRBJ1-1, with D maybe TRBD1 (6 bases). CDR1 and CDR2 (germline): LGHDT, YNNKEL (reference sequence). The CDR3 loop spans 14 amino acids. V gave up 3 bases and J gave up 4 bases, with 12 bases separating them. CDR3 sequence (DNA): TGTGCCAGCAGCCATAACAGGGAGCGCACTGAAGCTTTCTTT. It specifies CASSHNRERTEAFF.

J is TRBJ1-1 and V is TRBV2; 7 bases line up with TRBD1. Germline CDR1 and CDR2: SNHLY and FYNNEI. The CDR3 is 14 residues long. V dropped 7 bases and J dropped 11; count of bases not matched to a gene: 16. In nucleotides, the CDR3 is TGTGCCAGCAAGACAGAGCGAGGGGGCGGGGGTGCTTTCTTT. Translating it yields CASKTERGGGGAFF.